This T cell receptor (beta chain) was documented in a study of blood T cell repertoires in COVID-19. Method: immunoSEQ multiplex PCR; TCRdb's copy keeps in-frame clones and lacks some. The sample consists of approximately 350,000 clones, roughly 90% of them appearing once. Per the germline V gene, CDR1 is SEHNR and CDR2 is FQNEAQ (reference sequence). This CDR3 spans 15 amino acids. With 2 bases clipped from V and 3 bases from J, the junction kept 3 bases outside the gene matches. Participant reports of clinical history set cohort assignment. Sequencing was carried out using PBMCs or T cells enriched from blood (not recorded which). V is TRBV7-9 and J is TRBJ2-3; 9 bases are shared with TRBD2. This TCR was sampled from a woman between 25 and 40 years old who had recovered from COVID-19. CDR3 amino acids: CASSLLAGVTDTQYF. The CDR3 DNA is TGTGCCAGCAGCTTATTAGCGGGAGTAACAGATACGCAGTATTTT.